One sample yielded the 32 T cell receptor beta chains listed below, sequenced in a study of identical twins. TCRdb re-called the 5' RACE reads with MiXCR, one entry per CDR3 protein. The table lists 400,000 to 600,000 distinct CDR3 sequences, 20% to 25% of them singletons. These data were also reused for a study on yellow fever vaccine responses in identical twins.

The specimen was CD4+ T cells sorted from blood. All receptors derive from a woman between 18 and 29 years old in good health.

This clonotype was seen only a few times. This rearrangement joins TRBV12-3 or TRBV12-4 to TRBJ2-7; D unclear. The CDR3 is 13 amino acids. V was pared by 8 bases and J by 2 bases, with 13 bases between. The CDR3 here is CASCKGRAYEQYF. The CDR3 bases are TGTGCCAGCTGCAAGGGTCGGGCCTACGAGCAGTACTTC.

Only a few counts were recorded for this clonotype. The chain links TRBV7-2 to TRBJ2-1; D ambiguous. CDR3 size: 16 residues. Germline V CDR1 and CDR2: SGHTA, FQGNSA. Trimming took off 0 bases at V and 0 bases at J, with 9 bases between the two ends. The CDR3 DNA sequence: TGTGCCAGCAGCTTAGCTGGTTCTAGCTCCTACAATGAGCAGTTCTTC. It yields the protein CASSLAGSSSYNEQFF.

There are a few counts of this clonotype. The V and J genes are TRBV29-1 and TRBJ2-1, with D maybe TRBD1 (5 bases). V was clipped by 4 bases and J by 3 bases, with 13 bases between them. Looked up from germline, CDR1 is SQVTM and CDR2 is ANQGSEA. This CDR3 is 14 amino acids long. The CDR3, as DNA: TGCAGCGTTGCGGAGAACCAGGGCTACAATGAGCAGTTCTTC. Its translation is CSVAENQGYNEQFF.

J is TRBJ2-1 and V is TRBV7-9; TRBD1 matches 7 bases. There are 15 residues in the CDR3. J was trimmed by 7 bases and V by 1 base; bases with no gene match: 7. Per the germline V gene, CDR1 is SEHNR and CDR2 is FQNEAQ (reference sequence). CDR3 in DNA: TGTGCCAGCAGCTTAGAGGCAGGGGGTAATAATGAGCAGTTCTTC. This encodes CASSLEAGGNNEQFF.

This clonotype has a handful of counts. This chain connects TRBV27 to TRBJ2-2, with D possibly TRBD1 on 6 matching bases. This CDR3 contains 14 residues. Germline CDR1 reads MNHEY; CDR2 reads SMNVEV (reference sequence). V was clipped by 4 bases and J by 4 bases, with 10 bases between them. DNA for the CDR3: TGTGCCAGCAGTTATCAGGGGAGCACCGGGGAGCTGTTTTTT. Translation: CASSYQGSTGELFF.

The V and J genes are TRBV24-1 and TRBJ2-2; a weak D match, TRBD2 (5 bases). CDR3 length: 18 amino acids. Per germline, CDR1 KGHDR and CDR2 SFDVKD. Trimming removed 4 bases from V and 5 bases from J, with 22 bases in between. DNA of the CDR3: TGTGCCACCAGTGACCCTCAAGGCAACCGGGGATTGACCGGGGAGCTGTTTTTT. This codes for CATSDPQGNRGLTGELFF.

There are a few counts of this clonotype. The chain couples TRBV12-3 or TRBV12-4 to TRBJ1-1; D remains unclear. Trimming took 2 bases from V and 2 from J, leaving 12 bases between them. The CDR3 length is 15 residues. CDR3 region: CASSLPPWPNTEAFF. DNA for the CDR3: TGTGCCAGCAGTTTACCCCCCTGGCCTAACACTGAAGCTTTCTTT.

This chain uses TRBV6-1 with TRBJ1-1; D not certain. The CDR3 length is 13 residues. The V and J ends lost 6 bases and 6 bases respectively, with 14 bases between them. The germline gives CDR1 MNHNS, CDR2 SASEGT. The CDR3 reads CASRRQHLAEAFF. CDR3 sequence (DNA): TGTGCCAGCAGGAGACAACATTTGGCTGAAGCTTTCTTT.

This clonotype has more than one count but fewer than ten. This chain joins TRBV29-1 and TRBJ2-2, with D possibly matching TRBD2 (7 bases). The ends were cut back, 5 bases at V and 5 bases at J, with 18 bases in the middle. CDR3 size: 15 residues. Germline CDR1 reads SQVTM; CDR2 reads ANQGSEA. The CDR3 nucleotides are TGCAGCGTTTCTCCCGGGGGGCGATGGACCGGGGAGCTGTTTTTT. It codes for CSVSPGGRWTGELFF.

The chain links TRBV24-1 to TRBJ2-3, with TRBD1 matching over 7 bases. CDR1 is KGHDR and CDR2 is SFDVKD in the germline V gene. There are 16 residues in the CDR3. After removal of 6 bases from V and 1 base from J, the junction contained 9 bases not matched to a gene. The CDR3 spells CATSTALGQGTDTQYF. The CDR3 DNA sequence: TGTGCCACCAGTACAGCCTTAGGACAGGGCACAGATACGCAGTATTTT.

This clonotype was seen more than once but under ten times. The chain employs TRBV6-2 or TRBV6-3 and TRBJ2-7; D unclear. There are 12 residues in the CDR3. V lost 5 bases to trimming and J lost 6 bases, with 11 bases between them. Germline CDR1 MNHEY, CDR2 SVGEGT. CDR3 sequence: CASSPEHVEQYF. Written as DNA, the CDR3 is TGTGCCAGCAGTCCAGAACACGTCGAGCAGTACTTC.

This clonotype was found a few times. The chain couples TRBV10-3 to TRBJ2-3; D call uncertain. This CDR3 is 13 amino acids long. From germline, CDR1 is ENHRY and CDR2 SYGVKD. Trimming removed 3 bases at V and 5 bases at J, with 9 bases between. The CDR3 protein is CAISEADGDTQYF. The CDR3 DNA follows: TGTGCCATCAGTGAAGCCGACGGAGATACGCAGTATTTT.

The V call is TRBV29-1, the J call TRBJ2-3, with a possible D match to TRBD2 (5 bases). V gave up 7 bases and J gave up 1 base, with 12 bases separating them. This CDR3 spans 13 amino acids. Germline loops: CDR1 SQVTM, CDR2 ANQGSEA. The CDR3 region is CSADKEGTDTQYF. The CDR3, as DNA: TGCAGCGCAGACAAGGAGGGCACAGATACGCAGTATTTT.

This clonotype has ten or more counts. The chain uses TRBV11-2 and TRBJ2-5; D not certain. Looked up from germline, CDR1 is SGHAT and CDR2 is FQNNGV. The CDR3 totals 13 residues. V gave up 5 bases and J gave up 1 base, with 8 bases separating them. CDR3 DNA sequence: TGTGCCAGCAGCCCCGTGGCCCAAGAGACCCAGTACTTC. Translating gives CASSPVAQETQYF.

This rearrangement joins TRBV7-9 to TRBJ1-5, with unresolved D. CDR3 length: 14 amino acids. V was trimmed by 5 bases and J by 9 bases, leaving 17 bases between them. CDR1 SEHNR and CDR2 FQNEAQ come from the germline V gene (reference sequence). CDR3 nucleotides: TGTGCCAGCAGCATTCCGGGCCCAGATAGGCCCCAGCATTTT. Residues: CASSIPGPDRPQHF. The full variable domain, its missing parts supplied by reference TRBV7-9 and TRBJ1-5, is DTGVSQNPRHKITKRGQNVTFRCDPISEHNRLYWYRQTLGQGPEFLTYFQNEAQLEKSRLLSDRFSAERPKGSFSTLEIQRTEQGDSAMYLCASSIPGPDRPQHFGDGTRLSIL.

This rearrangement joins TRBV12-3 or TRBV12-4 to TRBJ2-7, with TRBD1 identical over 7 bases. The CDR3 covers 14 residues. J was trimmed by 2 bases and V by 5 bases; bases with no gene match: 6. The DNA of the CDR3 is TGTGCCAGCAGTCCACAGGGGACACCCTACGAGCAGTACTTC. This gives the protein CASSPQGTPYEQYF.

CDR3 sequence: CASSPGFNYEQYF. CDR3 bases: TGTGCCAGCTCACCAGGATTTAACTACGAGCAGTACTTC. The V gene is TRBV18, the J gene TRBJ2-7; D uncertain. The CDR3 length is 13 residues. Trimming removed 2 bases at V and 3 bases at J, with 8 bases between. Germline V lookup: CDR1 KGHSH, CDR2 LQKENI.

The genes are TRBV12-3 or TRBV12-4 and TRBJ2-3; D gene uncertain. The CDR3 length is 14 residues. The V gene lost 7 bases and the J gene lost 4 bases, with 15 bases spanning the gap. CDR3 region: CASKLSPPADTQYF. The DNA for the CDR3 is TGTGCCAGCAAGTTGAGCCCACCTGCAGATACGCAGTATTTT.

This chain uses TRBV28 with TRBJ1-5; D call uncertain. The V end lost 1 base, the J end lost 4 bases, and 5 bases lay between the germline ends. Germline V gene lookup returns CDR1 MDHEN and CDR2 SYDVKM. This CDR3 region has 13 residues. The CDR3 nucleotides are TGTGCCAGCAGTTTATTCGGGAATCAGCCCCAGCATTTT. Amino acid sequence: CASSLFGNQPQHF.

The chain combines TRBV20-1 with TRBJ2-5; D might be TRBD2 (6 bases). Germline V gene data show CDR1 as DFQATT and CDR2 as SNEGSKA (reference sequence). Trimming shortened V by 1 base and J by 1 base, and 13 bases separated the two germline ends. The CDR3 covers 15 residues. The CDR3 loop reads CSARVRGAGQETQYF. CDR3 coding DNA: TGCAGTGCTAGAGTGCGGGGAGCGGGCCAAGAGACCCAGTACTTC.

The chain has TRBV11-2 and TRBJ2-6, with D perhaps TRBD1 (5 bases). V was shortened by 5 bases and J by 0 bases, with 17 bases between the two germline ends. From germline, CDR1 is SGHAT and CDR2 FQNNGV. This CDR3 is built from 18 residues. The CDR3 DNA is TGTGCCAGCAGCCACTCTATTGGGGCTAACTCTGGGGCCAACGTCCTGACTTTC. Translated, it gives CASSHSIGANSGANVLTF.

This clonotype showed up just a few times. The chain carries TRBV5-1 and TRBJ1-2, with 9 bases matching TRBD1. The V segment lost 1 base and the J segment 2 bases; nucleotides outside the gene matches: 0. Germline V gene data show CDR1 as SGHRS and CDR2 as YFSETQ. The length of the CDR3 is 14 residues. The CDR3 nucleotides are TGCGCCAGCAGCTTGACAGGGGGCAACTATGGCTACACCTTC. This encodes CASSLTGGNYGYTF.

This clonotype was counted only a few times. This sequence joins TRBV20-1 and TRBJ2-1; D might be TRBD1 or TRBD2, each matching 5 bases. Trimming took off 3 bases at V and 7 bases at J, with 13 bases between the two ends. There are 13 residues in the CDR3. From germline, CDR1 is DFQATT and CDR2 SNEGSKA (reference sequence). The CDR3 region is CSASSGGINEQFF. DNA of the CDR3: TGCAGTGCTAGCAGTGGGGGAATTAATGAGCAGTTCTTC.

The chain combines TRBV29-1 with TRBJ1-6, with D possibly TRBD1 on 5 matching bases. Trimming removed 4 bases from V and 7 bases from J, with 11 bases in between. The CDR3 consists of 13 residues. Germline V lookup: CDR1 SQVTM, CDR2 ANQGSEA. The CDR3: CSVVETANSPLHF. DNA for the CDR3: TGCAGCGTTGTGGAGACAGCAAATTCACCCCTCCACTTT.

This clonotype has a handful of counts. The J gene is TRBJ2-3, the V gene TRBV7-8, with 7 bases that match TRBD2. The V segment lost 2 bases and the J segment 4 bases; nucleotides outside the gene matches: 12. Germline CDR1 is SGHVS and CDR2 is FQNEAQ. This CDR3 is built from 17 residues. The CDR3 reads CASSLKGLGLEPDTQYF. CDR3 coding DNA: TGTGCCAGCAGCTTAAAAGGGTTAGGACTAGAGCCAGATACGCAGTATTTT.

This clonotype showed up just a few times. The rearrangement links TRBV12-3 or TRBV12-4 to TRBJ1-1; no reliable D call. The CDR3 runs to 9 residues. With 9 bases removed from V and 10 bases from J, the gap between germline ends came to 9 bases. The CDR3 DNA reads TGTGCCAGACCCTACGGAGCTTTCTTT. As protein: CARPYGAFF.

The chain is built from TRBV12-3 or TRBV12-4 and TRBJ2-1; D remains unclear. Trimming took off 3 bases at V and 5 bases at J, with 11 bases between the two ends. The CDR3 runs 14 residues. The CDR3 here is CASSFLQQNNEQFF. Here the CDR3 DNA reads TGTGCCAGCAGTTTCCTACAGCAAAACAATGAGCAGTTCTTC.

A few counts support this clonotype. The genes are TRBV6-2 or TRBV6-3 and TRBJ2-3, with 11 bases matching TRBD2. J lost 4 bases, V lost 5 bases, and 8 bases had no gene match. Germline CDR1 is MNHEY and CDR2 is SVGEGT. The CDR3 is made up of 16 amino acids. CDR3 amino acids: CASSNQLAGAADTQYF. The CDR3 nucleotides read TGTGCCAGCAGTAACCAACTAGCGGGGGCAGCAGATACGCAGTATTTT.

This sequence joins TRBV20-1 and TRBJ1-1; TRBD1 matches at 7 bases. Germline values: CDR1 DFQATT, CDR2 SNEGSKA (reference sequence). With V trimmed by 2 bases and J by 4 bases, 10 bases remained unmatched. CDR3 length: 15 amino acids. In DNA form, the CDR3 reads TGCAGTGCTAGAAAGAAAGACAGGGTATTCACTGAAGCTTTCTTT. This codes for CSARKKDRVFTEAFF.

The CDR3: CAISESKGHQETQYF. The DNA for the CDR3 is TGTGCCATCAGTGAGTCGAAGGGGCACCAAGAGACCCAGTACTTC. The rearrangement links TRBV10-3 to TRBJ2-5; tentatively, D is TRBD1 (5 bases). V lost 0 bases and J lost 0, with 8 bases in between. CDR3 length equals 15 residues. CDR1 is ENHRY and CDR2 is SYGVKD in the germline V gene.

The genes are TRBV10-3 and TRBJ1-4; a weak D match, TRBD1 (5 bases). The germline V and J ends were trimmed by 2 bases and 7 bases, with 20 bases remaining between them. CDR1 and CDR2 from the germline V gene are ENHRY and SYGVKD. The CDR3 consists of 17 residues. The CDR3 sequence is CAISEAPPGTGGEKLFF. In DNA, the CDR3 is TGTGCCATCAGTGAGGCTCCCCCCGGGACCGGGGGTGAAAAACTGTTTTTT.

In this sample, this clonotype turned up a few times. The V gene is TRBV5-1, the J gene TRBJ1-2; D possibly corresponds to TRBD1 (5 bases). V was cut by 4 bases and J by 2 bases, with 24 bases left in between. Germline assignment: CDR1 SGHRS and CDR2 YFSETQ. The CDR3 totals 18 residues. CDR3 in DNA: TGCGCCAGCAGCATGGCTTTGGGGGTTTTCCGTGGGAACTATGGCTACACCTTC. Amino acid sequence: CASSMALGVFRGNYGYTF. Complete variable domain (other parts from reference TRBV5-1 and TRBJ1-2): KAGVTQTPRYLIKTRGQQVTLSCSPISGHRSVSWYQQTPGQGLQFLFEYFSETQRNKGNFPGRFSGRQFSNSRSEMNVSTLELGDSALYLCASSMALGVFRGNYGYTFGSGTRLTVV.